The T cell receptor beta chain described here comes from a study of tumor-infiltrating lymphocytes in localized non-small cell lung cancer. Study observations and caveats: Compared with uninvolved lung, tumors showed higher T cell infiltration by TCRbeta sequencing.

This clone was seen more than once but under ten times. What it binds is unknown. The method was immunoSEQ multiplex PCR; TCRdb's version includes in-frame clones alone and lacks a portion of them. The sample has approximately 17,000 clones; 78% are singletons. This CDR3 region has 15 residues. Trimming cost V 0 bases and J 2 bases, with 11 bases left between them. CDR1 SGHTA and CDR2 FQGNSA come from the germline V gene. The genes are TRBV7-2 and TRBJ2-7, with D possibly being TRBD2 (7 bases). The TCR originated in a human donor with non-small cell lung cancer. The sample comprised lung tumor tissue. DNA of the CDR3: TGTGCCAGCAGCTTAGCTGCGGGGGCCCCCTACGAGCAGTACTTC. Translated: CASSLAAGAPYEQYF.